This T cell receptor beta chain is from a study of blood T cells in healthy people across ages. Study-level results: Across the age range, TCR beta diversity per million T cells fell in a roughly linear way.

Trimming removed 7 bases from V and 0 bases from J; junction bases left unmatched: 3. The CDR3 sequence is 14 residues long. Germline V gives CDR1 MNHEY, CDR2 SMNVEV (reference sequence). Together with a sample-barcoded 5' primer, a J-beta primer mix was included in a second PCR lasting roughly 6 to 12 cycles. Each cDNA was tagged by a template-switch adaptor containing 12 random nucleotides. TCRdb reanalysed the 5' RACE reads using MiXCR and keeps one entry per CDR3 protein. The repertoire holds about 760,000 distinct CDR3 sequences, with about 56% as singletons. Remarks on this clonotype: The antigen is not known. A much larger clone is a single base away; this may be a read error.

The sequenced material came from blood. The TCR sequence derives from a man in his forties or fifties in good health. The V call is TRBV27, the J call TRBJ2-1, with 7 bases fitting TRBD1. The DNA of the CDR3 is TGTGCCAGCAACCGGGACAGCTCCTACAATGAGCAGTTCTTC. Protein product: CASNRDSSYNEQFF.